The clone carrying this TCR beta chain was recorded many times. Profiling that covered TCR beta VDJ and CDR3 relied on genomic DNA as its template. TCRdb re-analysed the reads in MiXCR, keeping a single row per CDR3 protein. This repertoire shows 180,000 or so distinct CDR3 sequences, around 48% found once; its top ten account for about 1.7%. This entry comes from a study of CD8+CD57+ T cells in acquired aplastic anemia. Study information: Sorted cells (CD4+ and CD8+) yielded DNA amounts that averaged around 3.5 ug.

The CDR3 is 13 amino acids. The V end was cut by 5 bases, the J end by 0 bases, with 7 bases between. The germline V gene encodes CDR1 SGHTA and CDR2 FQGNSA. The patients chosen for sequencing had shown expansion of CD8+CD57+ cells (detected by flow cytometry). The chain uses TRBV7-2 and TRBJ1-1; D unresolved. The clonotype was recovered from a human donor with aplastic anemia. The sequencing sample was made of sorted CD4+, CD8+, or CD8+CD57+ T cells (not recorded which) from PBMCs. The CDR3 protein is CASSRVMNTEAFF. For the CDR3, the DNA is TGTGCCAGCAGCCGCGTCATGAACACTGAAGCTTTCTTT.